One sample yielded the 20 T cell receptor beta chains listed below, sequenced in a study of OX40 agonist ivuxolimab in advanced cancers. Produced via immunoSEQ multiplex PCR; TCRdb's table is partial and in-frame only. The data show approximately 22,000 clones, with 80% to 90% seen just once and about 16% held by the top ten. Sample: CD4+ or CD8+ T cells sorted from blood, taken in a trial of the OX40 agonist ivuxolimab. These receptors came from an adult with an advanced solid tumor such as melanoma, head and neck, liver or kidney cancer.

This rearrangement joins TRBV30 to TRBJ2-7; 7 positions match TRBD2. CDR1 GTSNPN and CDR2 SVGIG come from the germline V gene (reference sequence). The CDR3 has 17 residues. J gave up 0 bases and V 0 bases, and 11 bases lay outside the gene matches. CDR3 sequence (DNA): TGTGCCTGGAGTGTAAAGCTAGCGGTACTATTCTCCTACGAGCAGTACTTC. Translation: CAWSVKLAVLFSYEQYF.

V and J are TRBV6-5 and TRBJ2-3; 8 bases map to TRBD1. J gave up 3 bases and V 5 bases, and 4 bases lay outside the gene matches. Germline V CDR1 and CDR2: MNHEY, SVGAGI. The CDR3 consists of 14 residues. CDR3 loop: CASSQGAGTDTQYF. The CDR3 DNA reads TGTGCCAGCAGTCAGGGGGCCGGGACAGATACGCAGTATTTT.

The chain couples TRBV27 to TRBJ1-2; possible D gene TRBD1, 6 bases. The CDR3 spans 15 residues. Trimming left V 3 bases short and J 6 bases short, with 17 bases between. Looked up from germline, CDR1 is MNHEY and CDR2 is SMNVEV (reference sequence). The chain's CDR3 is CASSFQQGGGDGYTF. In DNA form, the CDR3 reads TGTGCCAGCAGTTTCCAACAGGGTGGCGGGGATGGCTACACCTTC.

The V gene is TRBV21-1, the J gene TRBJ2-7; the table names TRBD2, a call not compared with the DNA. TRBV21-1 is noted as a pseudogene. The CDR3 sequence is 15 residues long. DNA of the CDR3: TGTGCCAGCAGCAGCCAGCGGGACTACTCCTACGAGCAGTACTTC. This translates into CASSSQRDYSYEQYF.

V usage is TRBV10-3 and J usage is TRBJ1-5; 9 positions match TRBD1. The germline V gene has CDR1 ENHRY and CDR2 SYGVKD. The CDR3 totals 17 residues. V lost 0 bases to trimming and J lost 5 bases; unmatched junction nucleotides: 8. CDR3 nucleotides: TGTGCCATCAGTGAGTCGGTACCGGGACAGGGCTATCAGCCCCAGCATTTT. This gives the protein CAISESVPGQGYQPQHF.

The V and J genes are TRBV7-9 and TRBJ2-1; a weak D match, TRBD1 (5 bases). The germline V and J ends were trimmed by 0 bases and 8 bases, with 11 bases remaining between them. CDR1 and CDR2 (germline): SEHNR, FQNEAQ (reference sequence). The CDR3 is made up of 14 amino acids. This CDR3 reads CASSLAARAHEQFF. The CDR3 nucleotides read TGTGCCAGCAGCTTAGCGGCCAGGGCCCATGAGCAGTTCTTC.

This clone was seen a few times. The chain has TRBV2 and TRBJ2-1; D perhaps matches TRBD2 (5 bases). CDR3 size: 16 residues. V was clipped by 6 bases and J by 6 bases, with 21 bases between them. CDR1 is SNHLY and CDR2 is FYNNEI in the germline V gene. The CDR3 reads CASRTDTPPSINEQFF. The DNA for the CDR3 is TGTGCCAGCAGGACCGATACGCCTCCTAGCATCAATGAGCAGTTCTTC. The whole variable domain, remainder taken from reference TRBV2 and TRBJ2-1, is EPEVTQTPSHQVTQMGQEVILRCVPISNHLYFYWYRQILGQKVEFLVSFYNNEISEKSEIFDDQFSVERPDGSNFTLKIRSTKLEDSAMYFCASRTDTPPSINEQFFGPGTRLTVL.

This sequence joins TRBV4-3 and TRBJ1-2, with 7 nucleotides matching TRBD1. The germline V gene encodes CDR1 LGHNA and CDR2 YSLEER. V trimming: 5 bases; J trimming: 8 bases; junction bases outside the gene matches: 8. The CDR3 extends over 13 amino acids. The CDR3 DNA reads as TGCGCCAGCAGCTTGGGTAGGGGGCTCGGCTACACCTTC. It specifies CASSLGRGLGYTF.

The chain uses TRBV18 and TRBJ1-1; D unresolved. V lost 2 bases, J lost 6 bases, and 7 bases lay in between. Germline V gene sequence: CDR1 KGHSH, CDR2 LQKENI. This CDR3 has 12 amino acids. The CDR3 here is CASSPDTAEAFF. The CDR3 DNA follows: TGTGCCAGCTCACCAGACACTGCTGAAGCTTTCTTT.

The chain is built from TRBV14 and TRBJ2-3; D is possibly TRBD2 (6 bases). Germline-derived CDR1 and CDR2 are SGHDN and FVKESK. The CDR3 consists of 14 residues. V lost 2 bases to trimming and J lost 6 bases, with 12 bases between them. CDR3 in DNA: TGTGCCAGCAGCCAACAAACAGGAGGGGATACGCAGTATTTT. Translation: CASSQQTGGDTQYF.

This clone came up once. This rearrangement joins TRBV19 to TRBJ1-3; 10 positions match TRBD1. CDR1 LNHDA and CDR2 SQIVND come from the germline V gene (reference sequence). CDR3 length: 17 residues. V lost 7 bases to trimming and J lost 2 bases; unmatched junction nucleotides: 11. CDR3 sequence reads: CASMPLTGTGAGNTIYF. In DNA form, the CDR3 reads TGTGCCAGTATGCCCCTAACCGGGACAGGGGCTGGAAACACCATATATTTT.

The CDR3 DNA follows: TGTGCCAGCAGTTACGCCCGCTACGAGCAGTACTTC. This translates into CASSYARYEQYF. This chain uses TRBV6-6 with TRBJ2-7; no clear D gene. V was clipped by 2 bases and J by 3 bases, with 5 bases between them. The CDR3 sequence is 12 residues long. Germline V lookup: CDR1 MNHNY, CDR2 SVGAGI (reference sequence).

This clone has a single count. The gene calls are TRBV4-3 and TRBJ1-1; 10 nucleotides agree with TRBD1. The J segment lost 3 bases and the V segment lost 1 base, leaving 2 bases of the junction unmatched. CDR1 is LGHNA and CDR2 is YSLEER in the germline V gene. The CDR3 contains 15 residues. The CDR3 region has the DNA TGCGCCAGCAGCCAAGCGACAGGGGGCTACACTGAAGCTTTCTTT. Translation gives CASSQATGGYTEAFF.

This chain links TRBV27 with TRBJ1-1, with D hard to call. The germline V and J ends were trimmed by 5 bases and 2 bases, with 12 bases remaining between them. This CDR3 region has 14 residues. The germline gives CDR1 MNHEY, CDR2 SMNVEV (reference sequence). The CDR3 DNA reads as TGTGCCAGCAGTCAATTAGGGTATAACACTGAAGCTTTCTTT. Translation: CASSQLGYNTEAFF.

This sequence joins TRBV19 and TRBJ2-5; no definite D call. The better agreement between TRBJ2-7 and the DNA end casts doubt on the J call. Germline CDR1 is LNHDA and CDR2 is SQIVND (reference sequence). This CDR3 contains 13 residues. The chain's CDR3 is CASSITEAYEQYF. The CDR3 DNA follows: TGTGCCAGTAGTATAACAGAGGCCTACGAGCAGTACTTC.

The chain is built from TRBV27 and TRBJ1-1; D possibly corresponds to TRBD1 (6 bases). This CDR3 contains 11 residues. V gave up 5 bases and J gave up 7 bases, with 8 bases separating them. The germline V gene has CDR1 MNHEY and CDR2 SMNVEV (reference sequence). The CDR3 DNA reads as TGTGCCAGCAGTACAGGGTTTGAAGCTTTCTTT. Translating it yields CASSTGFEAFF.

The CDR3 reads CASSQDPRGSLLSYEQYF. The DNA for the CDR3 is TGCGCCAGCAGCCAAGATCCCCGGGGTAGCCTCCTCTCCTACGAGCAGTACTTC. The V and J genes are TRBV4-3 and TRBJ2-7; maybe TRBD2 (5 bases). V was clipped by 0 bases and J by 0 bases, with 18 bases between them. The CDR3 spans 18 residues. Germline V gene lookup returns CDR1 LGHNA and CDR2 YSLEER.

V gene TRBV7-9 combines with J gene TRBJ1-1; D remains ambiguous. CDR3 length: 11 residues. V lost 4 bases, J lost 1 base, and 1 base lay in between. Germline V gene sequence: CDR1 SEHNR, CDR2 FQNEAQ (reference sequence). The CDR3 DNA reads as TGTGCCAGCAGCTCGAACACTGAAGCTTTCTTT. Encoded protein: CASSSNTEAFF.

The CDR3 spells CASSPGASGGQETQYF. For the CDR3, the DNA is TGTGCCAGCAGCCCTGGGGCTAGCGGGGGCCAAGAGACCCAGTACTTC. The chain carries TRBV5-4 and TRBJ2-5; the match to TRBD2 covers 10 bases. CDR3 length: 16 amino acids. Germline V gene lookup returns CDR1 SGHNT and CDR2 YYREEE (reference sequence). Trimming cost V 4 bases and J 1 base; bases outside gene matches: 7.

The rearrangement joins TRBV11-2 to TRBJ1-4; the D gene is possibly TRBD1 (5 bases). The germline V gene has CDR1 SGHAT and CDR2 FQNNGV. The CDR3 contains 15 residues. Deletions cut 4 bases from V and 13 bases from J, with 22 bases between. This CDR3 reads CASSSNGDWRKRLFF. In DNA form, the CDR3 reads TGTGCCAGCAGCTCAAATGGGGACTGGAGAAAAAGACTGTTTTTT.